This T cell receptor (beta chain) was captured in a study of cytomegalovirus exposure and HLA in healthy donors. CDR1 is ENHRY, CDR2 SYGVKD, per germline. The length of the CDR3 is 13 residues. V lost 7 bases to trimming and J lost 8 bases, with 17 bases between them. The PCR contained 60 Vbeta and 13 Jbeta primers. Repertoires were generated with immunoSEQ multiplex PCR, while TCRdb's copy carries only in-frame clones and drops some. The data show over 100,000 clones, with over 60% seen just once and about 4.9% held by the top ten. The sample taken for sequencing was PBMCs. The chain uses TRBV10-3 and TRBJ2-5; a possible D gene is TRBD2 (6 bases). The receptor's source is a man aged 25 to 40 in good health and CMV-seropositive. The DNA for the CDR3 is TGTGCCATCAAAGGCGGGGTCCGAGATACCCAGTACTTC. It is translated as CAIKGGVRDTQYF.